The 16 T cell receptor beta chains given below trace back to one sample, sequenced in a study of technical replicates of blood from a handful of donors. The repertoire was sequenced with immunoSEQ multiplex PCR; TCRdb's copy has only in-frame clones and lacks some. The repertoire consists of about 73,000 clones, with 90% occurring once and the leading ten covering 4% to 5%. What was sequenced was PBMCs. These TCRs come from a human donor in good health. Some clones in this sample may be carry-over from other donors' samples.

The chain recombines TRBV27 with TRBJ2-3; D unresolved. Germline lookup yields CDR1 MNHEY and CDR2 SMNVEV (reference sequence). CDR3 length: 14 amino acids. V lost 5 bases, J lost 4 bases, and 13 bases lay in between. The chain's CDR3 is CASSRSYVSDTQYF. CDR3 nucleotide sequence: TGTGCCAGCAGTCGGTCCTATGTTTCAGATACGCAGTATTTT.

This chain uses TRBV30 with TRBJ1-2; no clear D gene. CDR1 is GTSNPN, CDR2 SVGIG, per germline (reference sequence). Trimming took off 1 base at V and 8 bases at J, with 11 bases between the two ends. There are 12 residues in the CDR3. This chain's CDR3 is CAWSETAGGYTF. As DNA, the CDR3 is TGTGCCTGGAGTGAAACCGCGGGAGGCTACACCTTC.

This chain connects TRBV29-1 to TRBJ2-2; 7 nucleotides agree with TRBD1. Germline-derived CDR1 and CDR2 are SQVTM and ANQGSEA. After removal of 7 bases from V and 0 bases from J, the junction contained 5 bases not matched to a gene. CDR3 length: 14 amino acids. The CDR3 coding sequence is TGCAGCGCTACCGGGACAGCGAACACCGGGGAGCTGTTTTTT. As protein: CSATGTANTGELFF.

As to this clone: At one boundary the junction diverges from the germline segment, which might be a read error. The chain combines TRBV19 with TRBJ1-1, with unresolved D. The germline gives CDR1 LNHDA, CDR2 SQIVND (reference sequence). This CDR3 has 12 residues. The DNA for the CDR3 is TGTGCCAGTAGCATAGTAGTCACTGAAGCTTTCTTT. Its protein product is CASSIVVTEAFF.

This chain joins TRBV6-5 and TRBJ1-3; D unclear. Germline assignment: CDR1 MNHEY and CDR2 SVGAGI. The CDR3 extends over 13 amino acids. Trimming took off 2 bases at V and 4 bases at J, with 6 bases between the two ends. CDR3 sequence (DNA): TGTGCCAGCAGTTACGGCAGAGGAAACACCATATATTTT. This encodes CASSYGRGNTIYF.

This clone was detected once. In nucleotides, the CDR3 is TGCGCCAGCAGCCACGGGACAGGGGCCCTCAATGAGCAGTTCTTC. Encoded protein: CASSHGTGALNEQFF. The V gene is TRBV5-1, the J gene TRBJ2-1; TRBD1 matches at 10 bases. The germline gives CDR1 SGHRS, CDR2 YFSETQ. V dropped 4 bases and J dropped 6; count of bases not matched to a gene: 7. The CDR3 length is 15 residues. The whole variable domain, filled in from reference TRBV5-1 and TRBJ2-1, reads KAGVTQTPRYLIKTRGQQVTLSCSPISGHRSVSWYQQTPGQGLQFLFEYFSETQRNKGNFPGRFSGRQFSNSRSEMNVSTLELGDSALYLCASSHGTGALNEQFFGPGTRLTVL.

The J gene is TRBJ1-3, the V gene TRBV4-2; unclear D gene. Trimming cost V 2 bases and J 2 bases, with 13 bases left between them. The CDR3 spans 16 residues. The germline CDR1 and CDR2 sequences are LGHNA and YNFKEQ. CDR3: CASSQWFVAAGNTIYF. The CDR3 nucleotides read TGTGCCAGCAGCCAATGGTTCGTGGCAGCTGGAAACACCATATATTTT.

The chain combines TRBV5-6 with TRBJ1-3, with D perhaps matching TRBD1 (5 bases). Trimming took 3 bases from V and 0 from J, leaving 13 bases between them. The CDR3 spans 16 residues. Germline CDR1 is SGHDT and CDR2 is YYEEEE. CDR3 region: CASSSVARDSGNTIYF. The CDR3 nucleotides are TGTGCCAGCAGCTCGGTCGCCAGGGACTCTGGAAACACCATATATTTT.

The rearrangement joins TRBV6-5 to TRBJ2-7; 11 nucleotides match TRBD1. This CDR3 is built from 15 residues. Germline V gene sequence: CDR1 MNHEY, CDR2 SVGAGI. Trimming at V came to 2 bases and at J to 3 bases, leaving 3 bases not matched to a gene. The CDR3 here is CASSYGTGGIYEQYF. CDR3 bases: TGTGCCAGCAGTTACGGGACAGGGGGAATCTACGAGCAGTACTTC.

CDR3: CASSLQGFTGELFF. The CDR3 DNA is TGTGCCAGCAGCTTACAGGGGTTCACCGGGGAGCTGTTTTTT. The V call is TRBV2, the J call TRBJ2-2; the match to TRBD1 covers 7 bases. The length of the CDR3 is 14 residues. The V gene's germline CDR1 is SNHLY and CDR2 FYNNEI. V lost 6 bases and J lost 4; bases outside the gene matches: 5.

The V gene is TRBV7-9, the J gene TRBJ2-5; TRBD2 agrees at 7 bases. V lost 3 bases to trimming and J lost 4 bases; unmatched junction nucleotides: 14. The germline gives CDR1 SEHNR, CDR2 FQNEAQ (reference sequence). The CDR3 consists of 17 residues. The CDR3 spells CASSFPGGSRERETQYF. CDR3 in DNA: TGTGCCAGCAGCTTCCCCGGGGGGTCACGGGAGAGAGAGACCCAGTACTTC.

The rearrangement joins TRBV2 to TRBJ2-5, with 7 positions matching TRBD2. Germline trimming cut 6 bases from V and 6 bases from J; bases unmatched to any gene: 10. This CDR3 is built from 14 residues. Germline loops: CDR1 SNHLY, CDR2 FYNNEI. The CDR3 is CASRVTLAVQTQYF. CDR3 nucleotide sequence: TGTGCCAGCAGGGTAACCCTAGCGGTCCAGACCCAGTACTTC.

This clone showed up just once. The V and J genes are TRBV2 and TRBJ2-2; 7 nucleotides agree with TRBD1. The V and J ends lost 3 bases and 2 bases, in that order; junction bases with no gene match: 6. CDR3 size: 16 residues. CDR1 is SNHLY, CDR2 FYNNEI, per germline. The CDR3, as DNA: TGTGCCAGCAGTGAGCCGGGACAGACCAACACCGGGGAGCTGTTTTTT. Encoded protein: CASSEPGQTNTGELFF. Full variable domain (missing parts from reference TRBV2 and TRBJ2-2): EPEVTQTPSHQVTQMGQEVILRCVPISNHLYFYWYRQILGQKVEFLVSFYNNEISEKSEIFDDQFSVERPDGSNFTLKIRSTKLEDSAMYFCASSEPGQTNTGELFFGEGSRLTVL.

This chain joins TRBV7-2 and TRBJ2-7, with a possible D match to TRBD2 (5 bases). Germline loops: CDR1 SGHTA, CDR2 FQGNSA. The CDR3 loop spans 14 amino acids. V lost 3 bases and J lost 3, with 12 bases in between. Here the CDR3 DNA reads TGTGCCAGCAGCTTTTCCCCCCGGGGCTACGAGCAGTACTTC. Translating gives CASSFSPRGYEQYF.

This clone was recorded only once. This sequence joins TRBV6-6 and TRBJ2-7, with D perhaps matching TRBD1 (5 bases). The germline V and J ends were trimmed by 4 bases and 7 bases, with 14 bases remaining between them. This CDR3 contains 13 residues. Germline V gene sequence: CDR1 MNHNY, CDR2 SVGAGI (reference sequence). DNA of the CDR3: TGTGCCAGCAGTTCGCAGACAGCTTTGGAGCAGTACTTC. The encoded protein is CASSSQTALEQYF.

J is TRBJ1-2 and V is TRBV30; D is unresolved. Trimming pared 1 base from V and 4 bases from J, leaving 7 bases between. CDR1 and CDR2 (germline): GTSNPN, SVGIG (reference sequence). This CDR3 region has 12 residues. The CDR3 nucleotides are TGTGCCTGGAGTGCCGACTCCTATGGCTACACCTTC. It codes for CAWSADSYGYTF.